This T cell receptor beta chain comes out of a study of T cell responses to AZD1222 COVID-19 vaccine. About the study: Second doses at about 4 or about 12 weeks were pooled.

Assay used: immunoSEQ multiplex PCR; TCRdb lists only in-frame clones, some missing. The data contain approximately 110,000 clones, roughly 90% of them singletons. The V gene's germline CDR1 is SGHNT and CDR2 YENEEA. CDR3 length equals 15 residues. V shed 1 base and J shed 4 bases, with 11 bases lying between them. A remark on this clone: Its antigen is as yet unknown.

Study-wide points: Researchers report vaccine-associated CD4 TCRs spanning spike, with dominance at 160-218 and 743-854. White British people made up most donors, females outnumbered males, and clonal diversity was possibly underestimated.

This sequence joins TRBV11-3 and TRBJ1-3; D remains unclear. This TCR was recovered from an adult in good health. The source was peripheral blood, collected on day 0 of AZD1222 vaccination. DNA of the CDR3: TGTGCCAGCAGCTTAGGAGAAGTTCCCGGAAACACCATATATTTT. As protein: CASSLGEVPGNTIYF.